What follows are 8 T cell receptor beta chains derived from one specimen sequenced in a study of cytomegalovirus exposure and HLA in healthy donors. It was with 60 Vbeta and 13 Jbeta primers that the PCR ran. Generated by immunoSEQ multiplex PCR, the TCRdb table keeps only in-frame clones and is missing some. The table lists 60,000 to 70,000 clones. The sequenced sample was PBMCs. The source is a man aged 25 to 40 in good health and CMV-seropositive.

The CDR3 sequence: CASRTQINEKLFF. The CDR3 nucleotides read TGCGCCAGTCGAACGCAGATTAATGAAAAACTGTTTTTT. The rearrangement links TRBV5-1 to TRBJ1-4, with D unresolved. The CDR3 is made up of 13 amino acids. Germline assignment: CDR1 SGHRS and CDR2 YFSETQ. V lost 8 bases, J lost 4 bases, and 12 bases lay in between.

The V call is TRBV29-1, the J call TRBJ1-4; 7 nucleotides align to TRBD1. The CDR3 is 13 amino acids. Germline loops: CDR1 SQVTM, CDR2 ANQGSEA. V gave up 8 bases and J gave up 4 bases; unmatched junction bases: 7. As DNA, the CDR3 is TGCAGCATTCGGGACAGCCGTAATGAAAAACTGTTTTTT. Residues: CSIRDSRNEKLFF.

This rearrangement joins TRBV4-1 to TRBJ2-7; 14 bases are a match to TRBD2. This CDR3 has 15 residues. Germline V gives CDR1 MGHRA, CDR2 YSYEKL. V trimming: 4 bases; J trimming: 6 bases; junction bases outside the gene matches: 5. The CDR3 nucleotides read TGCGCCAGCAGCCCACAGGGACTAGCGGGAGCCGAGCAGTACTTC. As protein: CASSPQGLAGAEQYF.

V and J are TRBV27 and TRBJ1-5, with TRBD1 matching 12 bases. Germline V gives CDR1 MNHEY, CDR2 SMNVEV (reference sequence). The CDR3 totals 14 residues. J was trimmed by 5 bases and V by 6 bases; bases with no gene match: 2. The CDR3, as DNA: TGTGCCAGCAGCCGGGACAGGGGGCATCAGCCCCAGCATTTT. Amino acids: CASSRDRGHQPQHF.

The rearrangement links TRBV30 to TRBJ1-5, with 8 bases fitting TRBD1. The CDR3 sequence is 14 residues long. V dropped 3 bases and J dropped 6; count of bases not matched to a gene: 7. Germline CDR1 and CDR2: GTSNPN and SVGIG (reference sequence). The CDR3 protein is CAWRGQVGGQPQHF. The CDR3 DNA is TGTGCCTGGAGGGGACAGGTTGGGGGTCAGCCCCAGCATTTT.

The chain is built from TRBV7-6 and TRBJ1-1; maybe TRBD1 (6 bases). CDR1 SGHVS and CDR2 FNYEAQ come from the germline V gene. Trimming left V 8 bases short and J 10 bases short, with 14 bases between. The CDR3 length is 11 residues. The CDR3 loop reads CASQGEGGAFF. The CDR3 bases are TGTGCCAGCCAGGGCGAAGGGGGAGCTTTCTTT.

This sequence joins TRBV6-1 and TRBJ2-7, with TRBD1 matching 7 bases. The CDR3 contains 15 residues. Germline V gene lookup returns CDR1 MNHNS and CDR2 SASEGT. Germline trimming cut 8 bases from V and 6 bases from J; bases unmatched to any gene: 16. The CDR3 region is CASAPDNRGVIEQYF. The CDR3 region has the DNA TGTGCCAGCGCCCCGGATAACAGGGGAGTAATCGAGCAGTACTTC.

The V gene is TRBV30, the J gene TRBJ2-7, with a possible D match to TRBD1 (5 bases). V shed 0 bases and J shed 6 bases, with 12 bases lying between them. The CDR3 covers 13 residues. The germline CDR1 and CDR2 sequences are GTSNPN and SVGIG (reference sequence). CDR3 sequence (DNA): TGTGCCTGGAGTGTAGACGAAGGGGCCGAGCAGTACTTC. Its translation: CAWSVDEGAEQYF.